These 11 T cell receptor beta chains share one sample of origin, sequenced in a study of molecular identifiers for immune sequencing clone quantification. TCRdb analysed the PCR reads with MiXCR anew, one entry per CDR3 protein. The sample carries about 86,000 distinct CDR3 sequences, 20% to 30% recorded once. The sequenced material came from naive CD8+ T cells from blood, with Jurkat cell RNA spiked in. The sample's subset: FACS-sorted CD8+CD4-CCR7+CD45RA+ naive T cells. The receptor source for this set is a human donor in good health. Some libraries in this study had Jurkat cell RNA spiked in.

A note on this clonotype: The conserved closing phenylalanine or tryptophan is absent in this CDR3, likely reflecting a read error. The rearrangement links TRBV12-3 or TRBV12-4 to TRBJ1-1, with D perhaps matching TRBD1 (5 bases). The CDR3 loop spans 13 amino acids. The CDR3 bases are TGTGCCAGCAGTCCGGACACAGGCACTCAAGCTTTCTTA. Translated: CASSPDTGTQAFL.

This clonotype was picked up many times. This rearrangement joins TRBV7-9 to TRBJ2-7; perhaps TRBD2 as D (6 bases). CDR1 SEHNR and CDR2 FQNEAQ come from the germline V gene (reference sequence). Trimming left V 4 bases short and J 3 bases short, with 16 bases between. The CDR3 runs to 15 residues. The CDR3 reads CASSSSLAPLYEQYF. CDR3 bases: TGTGCCAGCAGCTCCTCTCTAGCGCCCCTCTACGAGCAGTACTTC.

The J gene is TRBJ1-5, the V gene TRBV27, with TRBD1 matching 8 bases. The CDR3 has 14 residues. Trimming removed 6 bases from V and 1 base from J; junction bases left unmatched: 2. CDR1 MNHEY and CDR2 SMNVEV come from the germline V gene (reference sequence). The CDR3 loop is CASSQGASNQPQHF. CDR3 DNA sequence: TGTGCCAGCAGCCAGGGGGCCAGCAATCAGCCCCAGCATTTT.

The V gene is TRBV23-1, the J gene TRBJ2-2; no definite D call. TRBV23-1 is annotated as an ORF whose role is uncertain. The length of the CDR3 is 16 residues. V was pared by 11 bases and J by 6 bases, with 25 bases between. Written as DNA, the CDR3 is TGCGCCCGCACCGTGAGGAAACCCCGGAGCCCCGGGGAGCTGTTTTTT. This encodes CARTVRKPRSPGELFF.

This clonotype has a count of ten or more. The J gene is TRBJ1-3, the V gene TRBV29-1; D gene ambiguous. V was trimmed by 2 bases and J by 1 base, leaving 9 bases between them. The V gene's germline CDR1 is SQVTM and CDR2 ANQGSEA. The CDR3 is made up of 14 amino acids. CDR3 residues: CSVEFLGSGNTIYF. Here the CDR3 DNA reads TGCAGCGTTGAATTTCTTGGGTCTGGAAACACCATATATTTT.

Of note for this clonotype: An end of the junction differs from the germline gene, which may be a read error. In DNA, the CDR3 is TGTGTCAGTAGCCCCGGGACGGTCTCCTACGAGCAGTACTTC. Translation gives CVSSPGTVSYEQYF. The V gene is TRBV19, the J gene TRBJ2-7; tentatively, D is TRBD1 or TRBD2 (5 bases each). Germline CDR1 reads LNHDA; CDR2 reads SQIVND (reference sequence). The CDR3 length is 14 residues.

This clonotype was detected ten times or more. CDR3 nucleotides: TGTGCCAGCAGCCGGTTGTCAGGGGAGAGCTACGAGCAGTACTTC. Translation: CASSRLSGESYEQYF. This chain joins TRBV5-4 and TRBJ2-7, with D possibly TRBD1 on 6 matching bases. The V and J ends lost 4 bases and 3 bases respectively, with 17 bases between them. Germline CDR1 and CDR2: SGHNT and YYREEE (reference sequence). This CDR3 region has 15 residues.

This clonotype was seen repeatedly, ten times or more. This chain joins TRBV12-3 or TRBV12-4 and TRBJ2-1; the match to TRBD1 covers 9 bases. V gave up 5 bases and J gave up 0 bases; unmatched junction bases: 5. The CDR3 is 16 residues long. The CDR3 here is CASSGPGQGSYNEQFF. CDR3 nucleotide sequence: TGTGCCAGCAGTGGGCCGGGACAGGGCTCCTACAATGAGCAGTTCTTC.

This clonotype was seen repeatedly, ten times or more. This chain links TRBV2 with TRBJ1-5; D is ambiguous. The CDR3 length is 13 residues. The germline gives CDR1 SNHLY, CDR2 FYNNEI. V lost 4 bases and J 7 bases, leaving 11 bases between the germline ends. The CDR3 region has the DNA TGTGCCAGCAGTGGCACTCCAAGGCAGCCCCAGCATTTT. This gives the protein CASSGTPRQPQHF.

Many counts were recorded for this clonotype. The chain links TRBV5-5 to TRBJ2-2; no clear D gene. Germline V gene lookup returns CDR1 SGHKS and CDR2 YYEKEE (reference sequence). This CDR3 is built from 14 residues. V was clipped by 6 bases and J by 2 bases, with 11 bases between them. The CDR3 DNA sequence: TGTGCCAGCAATGGGCCAGATAACACCGGGGAGCTGTTTTTT. This sequence encodes CASNGPDNTGELFF.

This clonotype has a count of ten or more. The chain employs TRBV4-2 and TRBJ2-3; D unclear. This CDR3 is built from 15 residues. Germline V gene lookup returns CDR1 LGHNA and CDR2 YNFKEQ. V lost 0 bases, J lost 1 base, and 8 bases lay in between. CDR3 protein: CASSQEGPGTDTQYF. Here the CDR3 DNA reads TGTGCCAGCAGCCAAGAAGGTCCGGGCACAGATACGCAGTATTTT.